What follows are 6 T cell receptor beta chains derived from one specimen sequenced in a study of OX40 agonist ivuxolimab in advanced cancers. The table came from immunoSEQ multiplex PCR; TCRdb's copy has only in-frame clones and leaves some out. The sample includes about 48,000 clones, approximately 86% seen only once; the top ten take under 2.5%. The sample in question was CD4+ or CD8+ T cells sorted from blood, obtained in a trial of the OX40 agonist ivuxolimab. All receptors derive from an adult with an advanced solid tumor such as melanoma, head and neck, liver or kidney cancer.

The rearrangement uses TRBV6-1 and TRBJ1-2; D remains ambiguous. The V gene's germline CDR1 is MNHNS and CDR2 SASEGT. This CDR3 spans 13 amino acids. Trimming cost V 2 bases and J 2 bases, with 6 bases left between them. The CDR3 DNA is TGTGCCAGCAGTGAACCACAGAACTATGGCTACACCTTC. It encodes CASSEPQNYGYTF.

The chain recombines TRBV4-3 with TRBJ2-5; TRBD1 matches 8 bases. The J segment lost 4 bases and the V segment lost 0 bases, leaving 4 bases of the junction unmatched. The CDR3 sequence is 15 residues long. Germline CDR1 is LGHNA and CDR2 is YSLEER. The CDR3 DNA reads TGCGCCAGCAGCCAAGACAGGGGGCGGGGAGAGACCCAGTACTTC. It encodes CASSQDRGRGETQYF.

This clone was seen more than once but under ten times. CDR3 coding DNA: TGTGCCAGCAGCTTTACCGGGACTAGCAGCACAGATACGCAGTATTTT. Amino acid sequence: CASSFTGTSSTDTQYF. The chain combines TRBV7-2 with TRBJ2-3; 9 nucleotides agree with TRBD2. CDR3 length: 16 residues. Germline CDR1 and CDR2: SGHTA and FQGNSA. Germline trimming cut 3 bases from V and 0 bases from J; bases unmatched to any gene: 4.

This clone was found a few times. The V call is TRBV7-3, the J call TRBJ1-5; TRBD1 aligns across 7 bases. Germline loops: CDR1 SGHTA, CDR2 FQGTGA. The CDR3 sequence is 17 residues long. After removal of 3 bases from V and 2 bases from J, the junction contained 10 bases not matched to a gene. The CDR3 bases are TGTGCCAGCAGCTTGGGGACTCACAGGGGCGGCAATCAGCCCCAGCATTTT. It is translated as CASSLGTHRGGNQPQHF.

This chain connects TRBV5-1 to TRBJ2-4; D remains unclear. The CDR3 has 15 residues. CDR1 and CDR2 (germline): SGHRS, YFSETQ. V dropped 4 bases and J dropped 1 base, with 12 bases sitting between them. CDR3 region: CASSLGATAKNIQYF. Written as DNA, the CDR3 is TGCGCCAGCAGCCTGGGCGCCACGGCCAAAAACATTCAGTACTTC.

The V call is TRBV5-1, the J call TRBJ2-5; 12 bases are shared with TRBD2. Germline values: CDR1 SGHRS, CDR2 YFSETQ. This CDR3 contains 15 residues. With V trimmed by 0 bases and J by 5 bases, 2 bases remained unmatched. CDR3: CASSLDLAGGETQYF. The CDR3 nucleotides read TGCGCCAGCAGCTTGGATCTAGCGGGGGGGGAGACCCAGTACTTC. The complete variable domain, with remaining parts taken from reference TRBV5-1 and TRBJ2-5, reads KAGVTQTPRYLIKTRGQQVTLSCSPISGHRSVSWYQQTPGQGLQFLFEYFSETQRNKGNFPGRFSGRQFSNSRSEMNVSTLELGDSALYLCASSLDLAGGETQYFGPGTRLLVL.